What follows are 31 T cell receptor beta chains derived from one specimen sequenced in a study of blood T cell repertoires in COVID-19. Only in-frame clones appear in the TCRdb table, and some are missing; sequencing was by immunoSEQ multiplex PCR. The sample holds about 240,000 clones, 70% to 90% seen once. The specimen was peripheral blood. The receptors come from a man in his forties or fifties with acute or convalescent COVID-19.

The chain combines TRBV19 with TRBJ1-2, with D possibly being TRBD1 (6 bases). CDR3 length equals 13 residues. The germline V and J ends were trimmed by 8 bases and 4 bases, with 14 bases remaining between them. Germline V gene lookup returns CDR1 LNHDA and CDR2 SQIVND (reference sequence). CDR3 protein: CASAPQGTYGYTF. Here the CDR3 DNA reads TGTGCCAGTGCACCACAGGGTACCTATGGCTACACCTTC.

This chain links TRBV4-1 with TRBJ2-3; 11 nucleotides line up with TRBD2. V shed 0 bases and J 5 bases; nucleotides not matched to a gene: 7. CDR1 and CDR2 (germline): MGHRA, YSYEKL. This CDR3 spans 17 amino acids. CDR3 coding DNA: TGCGCCAGCAGCCAAGATAGCGGGAGGGCCGGAAGAGATACGCAGTATTTT. The encoded protein is CASSQDSGRAGRDTQYF.

This clone has a handful of counts. CDR3 in amino acids: CASSSSGEWGYTF. The CDR3, as DNA: TGCGCCAGCAGCAGTTCAGGGGAATGGGGCTACACCTTC. V is TRBV4-1 and J is TRBJ1-2, with D perhaps TRBD1 (6 bases). Germline lookup yields CDR1 MGHRA and CDR2 YSYEKL. The CDR3 has 13 residues. V dropped 5 bases and J dropped 8 bases, with 15 bases sitting between them.

The chain recombines TRBV19 with TRBJ1-1; D is unresolved. This CDR3 contains 12 residues. V lost 1 base and J lost 8, with 8 bases in between. The germline gives CDR1 LNHDA, CDR2 SQIVND (reference sequence). The CDR3 nucleotides read TGTGCCAGTAGTATAGGTTGGAGGGAAGCTTTCTTT. This encodes CASSIGWREAFF.

This clone was seen only once. The chain carries TRBV30 and TRBJ2-1; 7 bases agree with TRBD2. The junction had 4 bases not matched to a gene; V was cut back by 1 base and J by 4 bases. CDR3 size: 14 residues. Germline loops: CDR1 GTSNPN, CDR2 SVGIG (reference sequence). The CDR3 bases are TGTGCCTGGAGTGCCGGCGGGGGATACAATGAGCAGTTCTTC. It specifies CAWSAGGGYNEQFF.

The rearrangement uses TRBV5-1 and TRBJ1-4; D not resolved. The CDR3 is 15 residues long. Germline values: CDR1 SGHRS, CDR2 YFSETQ. V was shortened by 0 bases and J by 8 bases, with 14 bases between the two germline ends. The DNA of the CDR3 is TGCGCCAGCAGCTTGGCCACTGGGCAAGGCGAAAAACTGTTTTTT. Translating gives CASSLATGQGEKLFF. The entire variable domain, with the rest obtained from reference TRBV5-1 and TRBJ1-4, is as follows: KAGVTQTPRYLIKTRGQQVTLSCSPISGHRSVSWYQQTPGQGLQFLFEYFSETQRNKGNFPGRFSGRQFSNSRSEMNVSTLELGDSALYLCASSLATGQGEKLFFGSGTQLSVL.

This sequence joins TRBV27 and TRBJ1-6; no clear D gene. Trimming took 1 base from V and 5 from J, leaving 15 bases between them. In germline, CDR1 is MNHEY, CDR2 SMNVEV (reference sequence). The CDR3 runs 17 residues. DNA of the CDR3: TGTGCCAGCAGTTTATTAGAGGGCCGGAGAAATAATTCACCCCTCCACTTT. Its translation: CASSLLEGRRNNSPLHF.

The rearrangement links TRBV2 to TRBJ1-6; D remains unclear. Germline V gene sequence: CDR1 SNHLY, CDR2 FYNNEI. V shed 8 bases and J shed 4 bases, with 15 bases lying between them. The CDR3 contains 15 residues. CDR3 in amino acids: CASQLTSSYNSPLHF. The CDR3, as DNA: TGTGCCAGCCAACTAACCTCAAGTTATAATTCACCCCTCCACTTT.

The V gene is TRBV28, the J gene TRBJ1-1; 8 bases match TRBD1. The CDR3 is 14 amino acids. The J segment lost 4 bases and the V segment lost 7 bases, leaving 8 bases of the junction unmatched. CDR1 and CDR2 (germline): MDHEN, SYDVKM. The CDR3 region has the DNA TGTGCCAGCATCCTCGGACAGGGCGGCACTGAAGCTTTCTTT. Amino acids: CASILGQGGTEAFF.

This chain links TRBV3-1 (or the pseudogene TRBV3-2) with TRBJ2-2, with D possibly being TRBD2 (5 bases). The CDR3 extends over 12 amino acids. V lost 6 bases to trimming and J lost 9 bases, with 11 bases between them. CDR1 and CDR2 (germline): LGHDT, YNNKEL (reference sequence). This CDR3 is CASRRTGRELFF. CDR3 DNA: TGTGCCAGCAGGCGGACTGGAAGGGAGCTGTTTTTT.

This clone has just one count. V usage is TRBV20-1 and J usage is TRBJ1-5; 7 bases agree with TRBD1. Germline V CDR1 and CDR2: DFQATT, SNEGSKA (reference sequence). Trimming removed 3 bases from V and 6 bases from J; junction bases left unmatched: 5. This CDR3 comprises 13 residues. The chain's CDR3 is CSASYRGVQPQHF. The CDR3 nucleotides read TGCAGTGCTAGTTACAGGGGTGTTCAGCCCCAGCATTTT.

This clone appeared once. V usage is TRBV27 and J usage is TRBJ2-7, with D perhaps matching TRBD2 (6 bases). Looked up from germline, CDR1 is MNHEY and CDR2 is SMNVEV (reference sequence). CDR3 length: 12 residues. V was pared by 6 bases and J by 4 bases, with 10 bases between. The CDR3 DNA reads as TGTGCCAGCAGCAGGGACTCTTACGAGCAGTACTTC. Its protein is CASSRDSYEQYF.

The chain combines TRBV27 with TRBJ1-5; a weak D match, TRBD1 (5 bases). The CDR3 totals 14 residues. CDR1 and CDR2 from the germline V gene are MNHEY and SMNVEV (reference sequence). V was pared by 4 bases and J by 2 bases, with 9 bases between. DNA of the CDR3: TGTGCCAGCAGTTATTGGGGGGGCAATCAGCCCCAGCATTTT. It yields the protein CASSYWGGNQPQHF.

This chain links TRBV6-4 with TRBJ2-3, with 10 bases that match TRBD2. The V segment lost 0 bases and the J segment 2 bases; nucleotides outside the gene matches: 5. This CDR3 is built from 17 residues. Germline V gene data show CDR1 as MRHNA and CDR2 as SNTAGT. As DNA, the CDR3 is TGTGCCAGCAGTGACTCCGTAGCGGGGGGCAACACAGATACGCAGTATTTT. It specifies CASSDSVAGGNTDTQYF.

The chain links TRBV9 to TRBJ1-5; D unresolved. The CDR3 length is 13 residues. V gave up 0 bases and J gave up 7 bases, with 8 bases separating them. Per the germline V gene, CDR1 is SGDLS and CDR2 is YYNGEE. In DNA, the CDR3 is TGTGCCAGCAGCGTAGATGAGGGACAGCCCCAGCATTTT. This sequence encodes CASSVDEGQPQHF.

This clone was found a few times. The J gene is TRBJ1-2, the V gene TRBV12-3 or TRBV12-4; D is unresolved. This CDR3 spans 13 amino acids. V was cut by 1 base and J by 6 bases, with 9 bases left in between. The CDR3 loop is CASSLGEGHGYTF. CDR3 DNA: TGTGCCAGCAGTTTAGGAGAGGGTCATGGCTACACCTTC.

The chain recombines TRBV18 with TRBJ1-5; D remains unclear. Germline-derived CDR1 and CDR2 are KGHSH and LQKENI. This CDR3 comprises 16 residues. V was pared by 1 base and J by 3 bases, with 13 bases between. The CDR3 DNA sequence: TGTGCCAGCTCACCACGGGCGCTCTTAGACAATCAGCCCCAGCATTTT. Translating it yields CASSPRALLDNQPQHF.

The CDR3, as DNA: TGCGCCAGCAGCTTGGGACAGGGGGCGCTTGGCTATGGCTACACCTTC. Translated: CASSLGQGALGYGYTF. The chain links TRBV5-1 to TRBJ1-2, with 10 bases matching TRBD1. Germline trimming cut 0 bases from V and 4 bases from J; bases unmatched to any gene: 6. The CDR3 runs 16 residues. In germline, CDR1 is SGHRS, CDR2 YFSETQ.

V and J are TRBV5-1 and TRBJ1-1; no firm D call. The CDR3 has 14 residues. Per germline, CDR1 SGHRS and CDR2 YFSETQ. V lost 4 bases, J lost 1 base, and 11 bases lay in between. The CDR3 loop reads CASSEEAGNTEAFF. DNA of the CDR3: TGCGCCAGCAGCGAGGAAGCTGGGAACACTGAAGCTTTCTTT.

The rearrangement links TRBV3-1 (or the pseudogene TRBV3-2) to TRBJ1-2; TRBD1 aligns across 8 bases. Germline V gene data show CDR1 as LGHDT and CDR2 as YNNKEL (reference sequence). The junction had 2 bases not matched to a gene; V was cut back by 2 bases and J by 3 bases. The CDR3 covers 14 residues. This CDR3 reads CASSQRDRHYGYTF. CDR3 in DNA: TGTGCCAGCAGCCAAAGGGACAGGCACTATGGCTACACCTTC.

The J gene is TRBJ1-2, the V gene TRBV5-8; D is ambiguous. Germline lookup yields CDR1 SGHTS and CDR2 YDEGEE. This CDR3 has 13 amino acids. V shed 4 bases and J shed 2 bases, with 9 bases lying between them. The DNA for the CDR3 is TGTGCCAGCAGCCCGGGGAAGAACTATGGCTACACCTTC. As protein: CASSPGKNYGYTF.

The chain links TRBV13 to TRBJ2-1, with D possibly TRBD1 on 5 matching bases. Per germline, CDR1 PRHDT and CDR2 FYEKMQ (reference sequence). The CDR3 spans 14 residues. V was cut by 1 base and J by 15 bases, with 19 bases left in between. This CDR3 is CASSLDRAQGGLFF. CDR3 nucleotide sequence: TGTGCCAGCAGCTTAGACCGGGCGCAGGGTGGTCTGTTCTTC.

The rearrangement uses TRBV5-1 and TRBJ1-1; D ambiguous. Trimming cost V 0 bases and J 3 bases, with 12 bases left between them. The CDR3 is 15 residues long. Germline CDR1 and CDR2: SGHRS and YFSETQ. The CDR3, as DNA: TGCGCCAGCAGCTTGGAAGGTTCGGGATACACTGAAGCTTTCTTT. Translating gives CASSLEGSGYTEAFF.

The chain joins TRBV11-2 to TRBJ2-5; no reliable D call. The CDR3 is 15 amino acids. The germline CDR1 and CDR2 sequences are SGHAT and FQNNGV. V was shortened by 5 bases and J by 0 bases, with 13 bases between the two germline ends. CDR3 amino acids: CASSPGSRYQETQYF. As DNA, the CDR3 is TGTGCCAGCAGCCCTGGCTCCAGATACCAAGAGACCCAGTACTTC.

The CDR3 coding sequence is TGTGCCAGCAGCCGCCGGGCCCAGAGGGATGAGCAGTTCTTC. Protein sequence: CASSRRAQRDEQFF. The chain combines TRBV7-8 with TRBJ2-1; possibly TRBD2 for D (5 bases). This CDR3 region has 14 residues. V was clipped by 5 bases and J by 8 bases, with 16 bases between them. Germline CDR1 is SGHVS and CDR2 is FQNEAQ.

Note on this clone: One end of the junction is discordant with germline, which a read error may explain. The chain employs TRBV7-7 and TRBJ2-5; possible D gene TRBD2, 6 bases. This CDR3 is 14 amino acids long. CDR1 SSHAT and CDR2 FNYEAQ come from the germline V gene (reference sequence). CDR3 DNA: TGTGCTAGCAGCCCCCTCGGGGGTGAAGAGACCCAGTACTTC. The encoded protein is CASSPLGGEETQYF.

The chain carries TRBV14 and TRBJ2-7, with 8 bases that match TRBD1. This CDR3 is 15 amino acids long. Trimming removed 1 base from V and 6 bases from J; junction bases left unmatched: 8. Germline lookup yields CDR1 SGHDN and CDR2 FVKESK. In DNA, the CDR3 is TGTGCCAGCAGCCAAGTAAGGACAGGGTCTTCCGAGCAGTACTTC. This gives the protein CASSQVRTGSSEQYF.

The chain combines TRBV6-5 with TRBJ1-5; 8 nucleotides align to TRBD1. With V trimmed by 6 bases and J by 5 bases, 6 bases remained unmatched. Germline V gene data show CDR1 as MNHEY and CDR2 as SVGAGI. The CDR3 extends over 14 amino acids. CDR3 DNA: TGTGCCAGCAGCCTGACAGGGGTGGATCAGCCCCAGCATTTT. Protein: CASSLTGVDQPQHF.

The rearrangement joins TRBV15 to TRBJ1-5, with D unresolved. V gave up 0 bases and J gave up 3 bases, with 18 bases separating them. The CDR3 runs 18 residues. Germline V gene sequence: CDR1 LNHNV, CDR2 YYDKDF (reference sequence). The CDR3 bases are TGTGCCACCAGCAGAGAATCGGCCTCCGGGAAACCCAATCAGCCCCAGCATTTT. Protein sequence: CATSRESASGKPNQPQHF.

The chain uses TRBV7-9 and TRBJ1-6, with a possible D match to TRBD1 (6 bases). Germline-derived CDR1 and CDR2 are SEHNR and FQNEAQ (reference sequence). This CDR3 is 14 amino acids long. V dropped 3 bases and J dropped 4 bases, with 7 bases sitting between them. This chain's CDR3 is CASSFGQYNSPLHF. The CDR3 DNA reads TGTGCCAGCAGCTTCGGACAGTATAATTCACCCCTCCACTTT. Full variable domain (remainder filled in from reference TRBV7-9 and TRBJ1-6): DTGVSQNPRHKITKRGQNVTFRCDPISEHNRLYWYRQTLGQGPEFLTYFQNEAQLEKSRLLSDRFSAERPKGSFSTLEIQRTEQGDSAMYLCASSFGQYNSPLHFGNGTRLTVT.

The table lists this clone with a count of one. The chain employs TRBV7-9 and TRBJ2-7, with TRBD1 matching over 12 bases. With V trimmed by 0 bases and J by 5 bases, 2 bases remained unmatched. CDR1 is SEHNR, CDR2 FQNEAQ, per germline (reference sequence). The CDR3 is made up of 15 amino acids. The CDR3 protein is CASSLAGQGANEQYF. Here the CDR3 DNA reads TGTGCCAGCAGCTTAGCGGGACAGGGGGCAAACGAGCAGTACTTC.